The clone carrying this T cell receptor (beta chain) showed up just once. Its cognate antigen is unknown. These data come from a study of shared clonotypes between healthy human individuals. Notes on the study in general: Relative to memory subsets, naive subsets generally showed larger estimated richness.

Naive CD8 cells comprised CD45RO-negative, CCR7-positively selected cells, excluding terminally differentiated effector memory CD45RA+ cells. TCRdb's copy holds only in-frame clones and misses some; the assay was immunoSEQ multiplex PCR. The table includes about 2 million clones, 85% to 95% detected once. Germline V gene sequence: CDR1 SEHNR, CDR2 FQNEAQ (reference sequence). V was pared by 5 bases and J by 1 base, with 11 bases of the junction left unmatched. The CDR3 is made up of 18 amino acids. The sequenced material came from naive CD8+ T cells sorted from blood. This TCR derives from a man between 18 and 35 years old in good health. The J gene is TRBJ2-2, the V gene TRBV7-9; the match to TRBD2 covers 9 bases. CDR3 protein: CASSPAGGRRVNTGELFF. The DNA of the CDR3 is TGTGCCAGCAGCCCCGCGGGAGGGAGACGGGTGAACACCGGGGAGCTGTTTTTT.